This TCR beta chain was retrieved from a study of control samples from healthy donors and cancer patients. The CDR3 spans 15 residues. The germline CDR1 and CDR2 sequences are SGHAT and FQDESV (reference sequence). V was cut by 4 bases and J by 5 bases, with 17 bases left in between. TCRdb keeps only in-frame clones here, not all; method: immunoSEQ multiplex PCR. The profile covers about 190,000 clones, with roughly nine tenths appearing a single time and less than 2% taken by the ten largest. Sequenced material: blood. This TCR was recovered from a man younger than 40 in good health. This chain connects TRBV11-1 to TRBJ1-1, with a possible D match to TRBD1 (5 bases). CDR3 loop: CASSYPGRPGTEAFF. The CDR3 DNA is TGTGCCAGCAGCTACCCGGGACGGCCGGGAACTGAAGCTTTCTTT.